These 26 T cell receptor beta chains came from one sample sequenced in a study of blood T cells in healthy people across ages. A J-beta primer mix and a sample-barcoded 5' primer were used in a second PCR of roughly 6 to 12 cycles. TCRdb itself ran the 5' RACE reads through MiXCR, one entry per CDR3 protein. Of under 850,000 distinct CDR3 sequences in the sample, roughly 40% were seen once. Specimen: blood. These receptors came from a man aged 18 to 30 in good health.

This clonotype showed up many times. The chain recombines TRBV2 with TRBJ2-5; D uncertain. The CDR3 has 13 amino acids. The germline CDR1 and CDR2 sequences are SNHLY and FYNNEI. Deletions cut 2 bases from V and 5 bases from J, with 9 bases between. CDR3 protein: CASSESRWETQYF. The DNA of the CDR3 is TGTGCCAGCAGTGAATCTAGGTGGGAGACCCAGTACTTC. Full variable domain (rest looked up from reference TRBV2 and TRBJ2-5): EPEVTQTPSHQVTQMGQEVILRCVPISNHLYFYWYRQILGQKVEFLVSFYNNEISEKSEIFDDQFSVERPDGSNFTLKIRSTKLEDSAMYFCASSESRWETQYFGPGTRLLVL.

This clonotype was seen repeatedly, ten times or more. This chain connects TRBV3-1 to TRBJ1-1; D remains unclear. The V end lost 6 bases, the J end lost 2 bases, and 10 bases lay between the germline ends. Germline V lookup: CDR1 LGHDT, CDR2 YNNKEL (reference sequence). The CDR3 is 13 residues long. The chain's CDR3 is CASSRRENTEAFF. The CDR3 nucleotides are TGTGCCAGCAGTCGGAGGGAAAACACTGAAGCTTTCTTT.

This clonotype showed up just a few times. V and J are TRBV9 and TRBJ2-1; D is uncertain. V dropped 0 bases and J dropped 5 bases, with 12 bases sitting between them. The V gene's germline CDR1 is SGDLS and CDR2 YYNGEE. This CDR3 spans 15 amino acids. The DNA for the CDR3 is TGTGCCAGCAGCGTAGTGTCCAGAGAAAACAATGAGCAGTTCTTC. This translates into CASSVVSRENNEQFF.

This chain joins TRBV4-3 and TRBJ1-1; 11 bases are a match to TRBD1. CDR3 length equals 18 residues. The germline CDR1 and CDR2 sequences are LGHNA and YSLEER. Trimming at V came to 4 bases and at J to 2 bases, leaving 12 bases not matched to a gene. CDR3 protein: CASSRSSGQGACNTEAFF. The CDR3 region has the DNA TGCGCCAGCAGCCGTTCCTCAGGACAGGGGGCTTGCAACACTGAAGCTTTCTTT.

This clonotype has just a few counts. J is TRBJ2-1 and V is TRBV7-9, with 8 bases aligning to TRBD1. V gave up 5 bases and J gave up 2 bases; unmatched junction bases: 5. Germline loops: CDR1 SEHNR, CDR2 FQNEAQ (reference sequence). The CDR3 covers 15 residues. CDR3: CASSPPGQAYNEQFF. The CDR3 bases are TGTGCCAGCAGCCCACCGGGACAGGCCTACAATGAGCAGTTCTTC.

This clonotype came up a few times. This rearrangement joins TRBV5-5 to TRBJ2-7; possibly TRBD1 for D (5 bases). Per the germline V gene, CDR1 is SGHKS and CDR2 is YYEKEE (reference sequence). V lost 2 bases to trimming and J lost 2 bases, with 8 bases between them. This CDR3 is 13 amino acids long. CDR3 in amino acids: CASSFRQTYEQYF. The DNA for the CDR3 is TGTGCCAGCAGCTTCCGACAGACCTACGAGCAGTACTTC.

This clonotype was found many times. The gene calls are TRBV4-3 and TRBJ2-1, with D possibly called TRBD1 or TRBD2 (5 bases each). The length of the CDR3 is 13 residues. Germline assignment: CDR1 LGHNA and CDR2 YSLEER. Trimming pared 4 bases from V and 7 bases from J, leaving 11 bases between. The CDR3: CASSLGERNEQFF. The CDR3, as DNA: TGCGCCAGCAGCCTGGGGGAAAGGAATGAGCAGTTCTTC.

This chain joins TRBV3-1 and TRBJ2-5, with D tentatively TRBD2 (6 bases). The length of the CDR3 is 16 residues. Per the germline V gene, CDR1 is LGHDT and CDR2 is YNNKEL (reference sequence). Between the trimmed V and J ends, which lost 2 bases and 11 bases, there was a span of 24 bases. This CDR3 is CASSQPAGTYYNEQYF. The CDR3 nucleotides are TGTGCCAGCAGCCAACCAGCCGGGACTTACTACAATGAGCAGTACTTC.

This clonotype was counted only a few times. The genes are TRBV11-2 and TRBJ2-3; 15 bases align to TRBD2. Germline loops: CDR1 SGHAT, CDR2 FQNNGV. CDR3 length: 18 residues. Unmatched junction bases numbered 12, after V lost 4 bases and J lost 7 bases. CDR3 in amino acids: CASSSLGLAGGADHTQYF. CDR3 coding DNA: TGTGCCAGCAGCTCCCTCGGACTAGCGGGGGGGGCGGATCATACGCAGTATTTT.

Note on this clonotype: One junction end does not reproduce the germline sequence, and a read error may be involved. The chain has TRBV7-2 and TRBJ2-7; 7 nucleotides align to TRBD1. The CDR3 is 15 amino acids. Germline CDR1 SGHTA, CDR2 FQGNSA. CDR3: CAGSLAKLRGHEQYF. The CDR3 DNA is TGTGCCGGCAGCTTAGCGAAGTTAAGGGGGCACGAGCAGTACTTC.

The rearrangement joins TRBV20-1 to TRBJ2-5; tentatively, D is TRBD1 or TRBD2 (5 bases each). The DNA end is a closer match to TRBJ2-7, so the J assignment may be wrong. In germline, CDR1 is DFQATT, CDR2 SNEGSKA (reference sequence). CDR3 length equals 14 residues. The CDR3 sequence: CSARVWGNSYEQYF. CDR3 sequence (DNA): TGCAGTGCTAGAGTATGGGGGAACTCCTACGAGCAGTACTTC.

CDR3 protein: CATSRDSQTQYF. The CDR3 bases are TGTGCCACCAGCAGAGATAGTCAGACGCAGTATTTT. The chain recombines TRBV15 with TRBJ2-3; D gene unclear. Germline V gives CDR1 LNHNV, CDR2 YYDKDF (reference sequence). Trimming pared 0 bases from V and 9 bases from J, leaving 7 bases between. The CDR3 length is 12 residues.

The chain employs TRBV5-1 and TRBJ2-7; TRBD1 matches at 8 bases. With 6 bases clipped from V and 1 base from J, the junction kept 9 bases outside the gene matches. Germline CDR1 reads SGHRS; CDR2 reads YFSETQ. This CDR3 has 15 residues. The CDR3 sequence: CASTHYRDRSYEQYF. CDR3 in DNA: TGCGCCAGCACCCACTATCGGGACAGGTCCTACGAGCAGTACTTC. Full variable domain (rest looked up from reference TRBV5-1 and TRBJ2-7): KAGVTQTPRYLIKTRGQQVTLSCSPISGHRSVSWYQQTPGQGLQFLFEYFSETQRNKGNFPGRFSGRQFSNSRSEMNVSTLELGDSALYLCASTHYRDRSYEQYFGPGTRLTVT.

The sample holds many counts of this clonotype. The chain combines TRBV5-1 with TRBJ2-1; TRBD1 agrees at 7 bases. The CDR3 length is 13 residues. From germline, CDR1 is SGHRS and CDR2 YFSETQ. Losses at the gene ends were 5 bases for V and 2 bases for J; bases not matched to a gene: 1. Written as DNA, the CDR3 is TGCGCCAGCAGAGGGACAGCCTACAATGAGCAGTTCTTC. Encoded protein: CASRGTAYNEQFF.

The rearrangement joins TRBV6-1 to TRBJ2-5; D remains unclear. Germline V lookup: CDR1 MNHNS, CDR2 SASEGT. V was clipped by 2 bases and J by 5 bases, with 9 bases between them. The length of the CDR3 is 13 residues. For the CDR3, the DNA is TGTGCCAGCAGTGAATATTTCCTGGAGACCCAGTACTTC. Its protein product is CASSEYFLETQYF.

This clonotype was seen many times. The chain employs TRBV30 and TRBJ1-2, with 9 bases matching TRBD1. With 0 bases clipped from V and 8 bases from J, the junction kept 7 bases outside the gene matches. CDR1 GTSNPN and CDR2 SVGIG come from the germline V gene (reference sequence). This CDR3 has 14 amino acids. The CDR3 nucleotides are TGTGCCTGGAGTGTTGGGACAGGGTTGCACGGCTACACCTTC. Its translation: CAWSVGTGLHGYTF.

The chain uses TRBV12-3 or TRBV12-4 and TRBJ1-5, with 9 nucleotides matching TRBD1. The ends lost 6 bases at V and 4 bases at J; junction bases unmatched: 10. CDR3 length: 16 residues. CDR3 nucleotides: TGTGCCAGCAGCCTAGGGGGACAGGGTGTAAATCAGCCCCAGCATTTT. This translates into CASSLGGQGVNQPQHF.

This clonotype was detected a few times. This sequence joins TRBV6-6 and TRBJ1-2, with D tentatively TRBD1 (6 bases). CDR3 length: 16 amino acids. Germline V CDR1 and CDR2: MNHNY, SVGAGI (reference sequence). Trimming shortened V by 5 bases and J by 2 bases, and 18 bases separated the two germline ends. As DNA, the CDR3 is TGTGCCAGCAGTAAAAAAAGACGGACAGAAAACTATGGCTACACCTTC. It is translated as CASSKKRRTENYGYTF.

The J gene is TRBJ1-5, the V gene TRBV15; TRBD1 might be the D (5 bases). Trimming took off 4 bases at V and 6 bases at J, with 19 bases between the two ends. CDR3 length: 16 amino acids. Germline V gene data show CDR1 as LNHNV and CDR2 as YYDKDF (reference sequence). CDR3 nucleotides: TGTGCCACCAGCACCCTCGAATTGGGGGAGGGTCAGCCCCAGCATTTT. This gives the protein CATSTLELGEGQPQHF. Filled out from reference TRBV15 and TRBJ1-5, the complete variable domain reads DAMVIQNPRYQVTQFGKPVTLSCSQTLNHNVMYWYQQKSSQAPKLLFHYYDKDFNNEADTPDNFQSRRPNTSFCFLDIRSPGLGDTAMYLCATSTLELGEGQPQHFGDGTRLSIL.

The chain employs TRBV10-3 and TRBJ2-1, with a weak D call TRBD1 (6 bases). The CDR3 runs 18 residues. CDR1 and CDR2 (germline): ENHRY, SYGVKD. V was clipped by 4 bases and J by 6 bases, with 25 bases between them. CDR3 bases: TGTGCCATCAGTGCCGAACAGGGTCGGGGCCTTCGTATCAATGAGCAGTTCTTC. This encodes CAISAEQGRGLRINEQFF.

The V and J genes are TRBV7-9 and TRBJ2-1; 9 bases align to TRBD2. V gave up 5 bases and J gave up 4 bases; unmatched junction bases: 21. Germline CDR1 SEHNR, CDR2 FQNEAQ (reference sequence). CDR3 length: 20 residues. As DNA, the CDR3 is TGTGCCAGCAGCCATTACCGGGACTTTAGCGGGGGAGGGCTATACAATGAGCAGTTCTTC. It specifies CASSHYRDFSGGGLYNEQFF.

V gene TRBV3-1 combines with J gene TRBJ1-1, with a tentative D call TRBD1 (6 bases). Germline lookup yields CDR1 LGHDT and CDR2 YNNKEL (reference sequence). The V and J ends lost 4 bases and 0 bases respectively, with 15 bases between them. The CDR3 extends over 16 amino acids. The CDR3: CASSRQRTVVNTEAFF. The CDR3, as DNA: TGTGCCAGCAGCCGACAGAGGACAGTCGTGAACACTGAAGCTTTCTTT.

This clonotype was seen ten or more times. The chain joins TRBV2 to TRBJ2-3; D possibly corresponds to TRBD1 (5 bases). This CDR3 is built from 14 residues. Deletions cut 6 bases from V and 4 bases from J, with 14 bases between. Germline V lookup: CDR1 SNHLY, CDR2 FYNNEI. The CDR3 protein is CASRGQGGADTQYF. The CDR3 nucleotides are TGTGCCAGCAGAGGGCAGGGTGGGGCAGATACGCAGTATTTT.

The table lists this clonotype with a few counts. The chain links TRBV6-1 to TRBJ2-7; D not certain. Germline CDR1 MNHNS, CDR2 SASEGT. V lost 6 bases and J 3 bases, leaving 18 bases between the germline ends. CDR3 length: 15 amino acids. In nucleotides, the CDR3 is TGTGCCAGCAGGAGGCCGGAGTATGGGCTCTACGAGCAGTACTTC. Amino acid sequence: CASRRPEYGLYEQYF.

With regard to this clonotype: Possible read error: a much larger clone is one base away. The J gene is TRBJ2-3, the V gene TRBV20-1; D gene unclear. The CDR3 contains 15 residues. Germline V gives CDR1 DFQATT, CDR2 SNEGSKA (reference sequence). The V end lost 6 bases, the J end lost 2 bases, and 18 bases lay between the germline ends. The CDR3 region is CSAVMGTDLTDTQYF. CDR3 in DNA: TGCAGTGCCGTAATGGGCACAGACCTCACAGATACGCAGTATTTT.

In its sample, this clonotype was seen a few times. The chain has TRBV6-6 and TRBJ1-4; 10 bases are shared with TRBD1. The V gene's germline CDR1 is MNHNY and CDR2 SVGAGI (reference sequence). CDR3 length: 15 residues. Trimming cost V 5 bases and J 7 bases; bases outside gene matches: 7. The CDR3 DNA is TGTGCCAGCAGTCCCCACCGGGACAGGGGTGAAAAACTGTTTTTT. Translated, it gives CASSPHRDRGEKLFF.